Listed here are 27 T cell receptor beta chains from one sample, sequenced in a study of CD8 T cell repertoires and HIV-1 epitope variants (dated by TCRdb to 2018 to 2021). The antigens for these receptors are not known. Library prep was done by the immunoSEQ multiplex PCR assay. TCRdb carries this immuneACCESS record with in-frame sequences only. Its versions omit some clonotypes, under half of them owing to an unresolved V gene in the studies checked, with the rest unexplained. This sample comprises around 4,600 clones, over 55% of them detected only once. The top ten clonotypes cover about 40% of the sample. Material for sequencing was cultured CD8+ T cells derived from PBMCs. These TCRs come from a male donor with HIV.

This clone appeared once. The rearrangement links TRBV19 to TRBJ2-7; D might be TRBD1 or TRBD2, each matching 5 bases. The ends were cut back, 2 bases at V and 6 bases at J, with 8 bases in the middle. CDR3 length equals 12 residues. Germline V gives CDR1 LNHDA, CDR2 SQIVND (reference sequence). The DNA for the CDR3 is TGTGCCAGTAGTATATCCGGGGCCGAGCAGTACTTC. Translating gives CASSISGAEQYF.

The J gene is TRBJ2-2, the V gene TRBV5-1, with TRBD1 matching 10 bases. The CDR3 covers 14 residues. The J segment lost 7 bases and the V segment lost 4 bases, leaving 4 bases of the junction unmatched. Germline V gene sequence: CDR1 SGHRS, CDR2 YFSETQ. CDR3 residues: CASSPGQGNGELFF. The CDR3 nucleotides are TGCGCCAGCAGCCCGGGACAGGGGAACGGGGAGCTGTTTTTT.

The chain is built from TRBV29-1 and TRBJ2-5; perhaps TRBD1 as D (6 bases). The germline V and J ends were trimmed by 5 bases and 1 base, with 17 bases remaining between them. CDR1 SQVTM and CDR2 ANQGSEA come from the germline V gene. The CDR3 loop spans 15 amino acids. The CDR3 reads CSVRAPGAVQETQYF. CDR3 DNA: TGCAGCGTTAGAGCCCCAGGGGCGGTCCAAGAGACCCAGTACTTC.

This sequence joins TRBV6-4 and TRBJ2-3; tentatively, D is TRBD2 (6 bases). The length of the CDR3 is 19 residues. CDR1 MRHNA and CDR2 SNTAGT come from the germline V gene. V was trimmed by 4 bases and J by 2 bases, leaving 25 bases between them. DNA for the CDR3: TGTGCCAGCAGTGTATATCCTACTGGCGGCGGGACCACCACAGATACGCAGTATTTT. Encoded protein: CASSVYPTGGGTTTDTQYF.

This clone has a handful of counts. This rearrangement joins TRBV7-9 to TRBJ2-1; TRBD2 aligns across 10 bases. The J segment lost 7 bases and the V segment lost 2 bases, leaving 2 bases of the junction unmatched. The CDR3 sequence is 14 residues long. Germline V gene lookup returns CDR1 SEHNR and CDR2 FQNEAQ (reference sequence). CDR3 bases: TGTGCCAGCAGCTTAACGGGACTAGCGAATGAGCAGTTCTTC. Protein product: CASSLTGLANEQFF. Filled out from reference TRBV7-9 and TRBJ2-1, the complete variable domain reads DTGVSQNPRHKITKRGQNVTFRCDPISEHNRLYWYRQTLGQGPEFLTYFQNEAQLEKSRLLSDRFSAERPKGSFSTLEIQRTEQGDSAMYLCASSLTGLANEQFFGPGTRLTVL.

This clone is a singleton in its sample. In DNA form, the CDR3 reads TGTGCCAGCAGCTCCCCCTTTGGACAGGTCCTCCCAGACAATGAGCAGTTCTTC. This translates into CASSSPFGQVLPDNEQFF. The chain has TRBV7-8 and TRBJ2-1; 7 nucleotides line up with TRBD1. Germline V gene sequence: CDR1 SGHVS, CDR2 FQNEAQ. Germline trimming cut 4 bases from V and 5 bases from J; bases unmatched to any gene: 17. The CDR3 has 18 residues. The entire variable domain, with the rest obtained from reference TRBV7-8 and TRBJ2-1, is as follows: GAGVSQSPRYKVAKRGQDVALRCDPISGHVSLFWYQQALGQGPEFLTYFQNEAQLDKSGLPSDRFFAERPEGSVSTLKIQRTQQEDSAVYLCASSSPFGQVLPDNEQFFGPGTRLTVL.

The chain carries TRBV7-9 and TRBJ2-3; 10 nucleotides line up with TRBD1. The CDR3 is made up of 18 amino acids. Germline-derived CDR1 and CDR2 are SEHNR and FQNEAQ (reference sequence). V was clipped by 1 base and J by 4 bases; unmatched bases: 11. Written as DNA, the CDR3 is TGTGCCAGCAGCTTAGAGTTCGGACAGGGGGAAACAGCAGATACGCAGTATTTT. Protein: CASSLEFGQGETADTQYF.

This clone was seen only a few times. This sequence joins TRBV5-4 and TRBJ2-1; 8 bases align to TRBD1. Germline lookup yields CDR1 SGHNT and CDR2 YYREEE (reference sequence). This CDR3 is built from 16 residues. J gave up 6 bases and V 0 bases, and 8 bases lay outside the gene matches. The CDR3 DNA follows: TGTGCCAGCAGCTTGGTTGTTGGCGGGACAGGCAATGAGCAGTTCTTC. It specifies CASSLVVGGTGNEQFF.

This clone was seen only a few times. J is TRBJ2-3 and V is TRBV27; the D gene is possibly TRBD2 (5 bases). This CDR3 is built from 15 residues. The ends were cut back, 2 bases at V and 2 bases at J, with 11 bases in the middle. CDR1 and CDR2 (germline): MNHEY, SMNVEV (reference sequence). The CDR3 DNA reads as TGTGCCAGCAGTTTAGAGGAGGCGGACACAGATACGCAGTATTTT. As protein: CASSLEEADTDTQYF.

The CDR3 DNA sequence: TGCGCCAGCACCCCGGGGGCGGGGGAGCTGTTTTTT. It translates to CASTPGAGELFF. The chain combines TRBV5-1 with TRBJ2-2; the D call may be TRBD1 or TRBD2 (6 bases each). The CDR3 sequence is 12 residues long. V was cut by 6 bases and J by 8 bases, with 11 bases left in between. Germline V gives CDR1 SGHRS, CDR2 YFSETQ.

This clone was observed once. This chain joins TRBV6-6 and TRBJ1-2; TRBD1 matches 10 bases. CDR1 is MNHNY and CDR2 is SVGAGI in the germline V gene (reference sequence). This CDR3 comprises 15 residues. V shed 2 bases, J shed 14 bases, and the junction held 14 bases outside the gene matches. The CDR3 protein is CASSYAPGTGDAWTF. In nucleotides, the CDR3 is TGTGCCAGCAGTTACGCACCCGGGACAGGGGACGCTTGGACCTTC.

In DNA form, the CDR3 reads TGTGCCAGCAGTTCGAAGGACAGGGACCAAGAGACCCAGTACTTC. Translation gives CASSSKDRDQETQYF. This chain links TRBV28 with TRBJ2-5; 8 nucleotides line up with TRBD1. Germline V CDR1 and CDR2: MDHEN, SYDVKM. This CDR3 contains 15 residues. The V gene end was trimmed by 4 bases and the J gene end by 0 bases; junction bases not matched to a gene: 4. Variable domain in full (rest from reference TRBV28 and TRBJ2-5): DVKVTQSSRYLVKRTGEKVFLECVQDMDHENMFWYRQDPGLGLRLIYFSYDVKMKEKGDIPEGYSVSREKKERFSLILESASTNQTSMYLCASSSKDRDQETQYFGPGTRLLVL.

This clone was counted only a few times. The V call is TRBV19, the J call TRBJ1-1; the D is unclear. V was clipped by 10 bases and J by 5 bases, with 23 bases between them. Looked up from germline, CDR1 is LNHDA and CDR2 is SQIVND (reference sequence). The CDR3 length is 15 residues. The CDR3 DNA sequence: TGTGCCACTTCGGGAAGTACGACGTCCGATACTGAAGCTTTCTTT. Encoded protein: CATSGSTTSDTEAFF.

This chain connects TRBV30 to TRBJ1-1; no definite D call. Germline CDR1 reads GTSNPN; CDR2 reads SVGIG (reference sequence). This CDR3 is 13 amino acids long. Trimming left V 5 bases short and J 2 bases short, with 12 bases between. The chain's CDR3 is CAWSETLNTEAFF. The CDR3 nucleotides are TGTGCCTGGTCCGAGACCTTAAACACTGAAGCTTTCTTT.

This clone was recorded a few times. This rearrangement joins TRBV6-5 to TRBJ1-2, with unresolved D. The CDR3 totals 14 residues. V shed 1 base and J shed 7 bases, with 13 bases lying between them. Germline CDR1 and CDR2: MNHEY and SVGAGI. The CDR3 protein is CASSYFQDRGGYTF. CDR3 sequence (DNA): TGTGCCAGCAGTTACTTCCAGGATCGGGGTGGCTACACCTTC.

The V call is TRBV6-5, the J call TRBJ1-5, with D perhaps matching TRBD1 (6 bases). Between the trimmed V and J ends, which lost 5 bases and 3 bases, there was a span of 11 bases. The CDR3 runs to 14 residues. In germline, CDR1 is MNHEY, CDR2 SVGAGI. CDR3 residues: CASSTGKYNQPQHF. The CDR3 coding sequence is TGTGCCAGCAGTACAGGGAAATACAATCAGCCCCAGCATTTT.

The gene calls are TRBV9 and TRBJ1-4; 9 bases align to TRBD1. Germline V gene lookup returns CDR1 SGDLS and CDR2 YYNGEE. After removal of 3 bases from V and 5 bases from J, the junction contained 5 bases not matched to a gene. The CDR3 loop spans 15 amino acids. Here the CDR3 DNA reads TGTGCCAGCAGCGCGACCGGGACAGGGAATGAAAAACTGTTTTTT. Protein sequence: CASSATGTGNEKLFF.

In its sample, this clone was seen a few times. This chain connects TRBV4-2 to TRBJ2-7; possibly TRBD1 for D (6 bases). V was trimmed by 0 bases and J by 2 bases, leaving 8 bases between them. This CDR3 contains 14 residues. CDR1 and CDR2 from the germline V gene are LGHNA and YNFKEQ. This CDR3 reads CASSQDRTAYEQYF. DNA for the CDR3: TGTGCCAGCAGCCAAGATAGGACAGCCTACGAGCAGTACTTC.

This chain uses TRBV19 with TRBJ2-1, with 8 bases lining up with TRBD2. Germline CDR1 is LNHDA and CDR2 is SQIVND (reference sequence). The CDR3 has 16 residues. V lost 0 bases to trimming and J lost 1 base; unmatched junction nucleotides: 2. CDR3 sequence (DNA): TGTGCCAGTAGTATAGAGGGCGGGAGGTCCTACAATGAGCAGTTCTTC. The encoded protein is CASSIEGGRSYNEQFF. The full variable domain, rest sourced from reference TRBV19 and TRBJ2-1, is DGGITQSPKYLFRKEGQNVTLSCEQNLNHDAMYWYRQDPGQGLRLIYYSQIVNDFQKGDIAEGYSVSREKKESFPLTVTSAQKNPTAFYLCASSIEGGRSYNEQFFGPGTRLTVL.

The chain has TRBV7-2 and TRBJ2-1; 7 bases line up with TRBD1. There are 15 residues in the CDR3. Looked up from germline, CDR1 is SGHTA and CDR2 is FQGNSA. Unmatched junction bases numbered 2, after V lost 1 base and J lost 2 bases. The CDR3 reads CASSLVGGAYNEQFF. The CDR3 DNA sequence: TGTGCCAGCAGCTTAGTAGGGGGCGCCTACAATGAGCAGTTCTTC.

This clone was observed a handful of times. The DNA for the CDR3 is TGTGCCAGCAGTGACGGAGATAATTCACCCCTCCACTTT. Amino acids: CASSDGDNSPLHF. The genes are TRBV6-4 and TRBJ1-6; unclear D gene. The CDR3 has 13 residues. V was shortened by 2 bases and J by 5 bases, with 4 bases between the two germline ends. The germline CDR1 and CDR2 sequences are MRHNA and SNTAGT.

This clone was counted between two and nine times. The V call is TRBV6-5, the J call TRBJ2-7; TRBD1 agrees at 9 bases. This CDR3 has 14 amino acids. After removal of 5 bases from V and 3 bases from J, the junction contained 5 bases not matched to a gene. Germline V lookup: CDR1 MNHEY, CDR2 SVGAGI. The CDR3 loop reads CASSEGQGVYEQYF. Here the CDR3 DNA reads TGTGCCAGCAGTGAGGGACAGGGTGTCTACGAGCAGTACTTC.

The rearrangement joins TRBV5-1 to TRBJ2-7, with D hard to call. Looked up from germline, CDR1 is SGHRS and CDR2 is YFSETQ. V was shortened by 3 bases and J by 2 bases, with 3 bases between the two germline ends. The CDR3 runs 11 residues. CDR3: CASSSAYEQYF. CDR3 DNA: TGCGCCAGCAGCTCGGCCTACGAGCAGTACTTC.

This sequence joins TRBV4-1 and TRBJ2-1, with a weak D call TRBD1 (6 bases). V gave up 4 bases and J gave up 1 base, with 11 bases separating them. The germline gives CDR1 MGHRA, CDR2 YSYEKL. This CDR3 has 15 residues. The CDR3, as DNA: TGCGCCAGCAGCCGCTCTCAGGGGTCCTACAATGAGCAGTTCTTC. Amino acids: CASSRSQGSYNEQFF.

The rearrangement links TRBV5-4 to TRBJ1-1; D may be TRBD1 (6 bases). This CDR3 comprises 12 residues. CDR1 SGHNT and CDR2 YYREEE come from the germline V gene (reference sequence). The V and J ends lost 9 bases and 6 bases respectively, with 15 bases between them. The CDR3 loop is CATNQGTAEAFF. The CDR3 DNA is TGTGCCACCAATCAGGGGACTGCTGAAGCTTTCTTT. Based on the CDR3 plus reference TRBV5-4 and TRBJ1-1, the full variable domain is ETGVTQSPTHLIKTRGQQVTLRCSSQSGHNTVSWYQQALGQGPQFIFQYYREEENGRGNFPPRFSGLQFPNYSSELNVNALELDDSALYLCATNQGTAEAFFGQGTRLTVV.

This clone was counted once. DNA of the CDR3: TGCGCCAGCAGTGATGCCCCCGGGGCAGGGGCGCAATACGAGCAGTACTTC. Translated, it gives CASSDAPGAGAQYEQYF. The rearrangement joins TRBV10-1 to TRBJ2-7, with D perhaps TRBD1 (6 bases). Trimming took 3 bases from V and 4 from J, leaving 22 bases between them. CDR1 WNHNN and CDR2 SYGVQD come from the germline V gene (reference sequence). This CDR3 is built from 17 residues.

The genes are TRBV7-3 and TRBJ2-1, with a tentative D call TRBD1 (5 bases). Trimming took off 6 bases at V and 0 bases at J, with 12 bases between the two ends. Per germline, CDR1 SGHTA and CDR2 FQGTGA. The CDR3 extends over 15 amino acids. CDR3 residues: CASSWRQSSYNEQFF. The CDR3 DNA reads TGTGCCAGCAGTTGGAGACAGAGCTCCTACAATGAGCAGTTCTTC.